This TCR beta chain was observed in a study of T cell responses to AZD1222 COVID-19 vaccine. Whole-study context: Both about-4-week and about-12-week second-dose recipients were combined.

There are 15 residues in the CDR3. Germline trimming cut 7 bases from V and 0 bases from J; bases unmatched to any gene: 2. From germline, CDR1 is LNHDA and CDR2 SQIVND (reference sequence). As regards this clone: Its target is unknown.

Overall study results and limits: Close to half of spike-specific TCRs reportedly recognize unmutated variant regions.

Produced via immunoSEQ multiplex PCR; TCRdb's table is partial and in-frame only. The sample records over 110,000 clones, around 93% being singletons. The chain carries TRBV19 and TRBJ2-2; 10 nucleotides match TRBD2. The source of this sequence is an adult in good health. The specimen comprised peripheral blood, sampled on day 0 of AZD1222 vaccination. CDR3 coding DNA: TGTGCCAGTACCGGACTAGCGGCGAACACCGGGGAGCTGTTTTTT. Protein sequence: CASTGLAANTGELFF.